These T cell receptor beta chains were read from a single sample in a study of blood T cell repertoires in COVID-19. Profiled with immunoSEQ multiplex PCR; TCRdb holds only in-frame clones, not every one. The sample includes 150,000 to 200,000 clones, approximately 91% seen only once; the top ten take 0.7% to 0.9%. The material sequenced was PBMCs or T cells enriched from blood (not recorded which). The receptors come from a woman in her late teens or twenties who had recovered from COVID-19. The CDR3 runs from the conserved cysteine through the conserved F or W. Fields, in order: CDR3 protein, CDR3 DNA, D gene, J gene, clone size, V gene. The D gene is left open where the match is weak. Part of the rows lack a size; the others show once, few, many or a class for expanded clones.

CASSIGQGEWDTIYF	TGCGCCAGCAGCATAGGACAGGGGGAATGGGACACCATATATTTT	TRBD1	TRBJ1-3	-	TRBV5-1
CASSQLSPGQGASTF	TGTGCCAGCAGCCAGCTCTCACCGGGACAGGGGGCGAGCACCTTC	TRBD1	TRBJ1-2	-	TRBV28
CASSEDRRNAFF	TGTGCCAGCAGTGAGGACAGGCGTAACGCTTTCTTT	TRBD1	TRBJ1-1	-	TRBV6-1
CASSLIGARVHNEQFF	TGTGCCAGCAGCTTGATTGGGGCCCGCGTCCACAATGAGCAGTTCTTC	-	TRBJ2-1	-	TRBV5-4
CASSKGASGSQETQYF	TGTGCCAGCAGCAAGGGGGCTAGCGGGAGCCAAGAGACCCAGTACTTC	TRBD2	TRBJ2-5	-	TRBV9
CASSLRGPGELFF	TGCGCCAGCAGCTTGAGGGGGCCCGGGGAGCTGTTTTTT	TRBD1	TRBJ2-2	-	TRBV5-1
CASSSWGQSLGLSNQPQHF	TGTGCCAGCAGTTCCTGGGGACAGTCCCTGGGGCTAAGCAATCAGCCCCAGCATTTT	TRBD1	TRBJ1-5	-	TRBV28
CASSQDRGSGANVLTF	TGTGCCAGCAGCCAAGATCGAGGGTCCGGGGCCAACGTCCTGACTTTC	-	TRBJ2-6	once	TRBV4-2
CASRPTGFNSPLHF	TGTGCCAGCAGACCCACAGGGTTCAATTCACCCCTCCACTTT	-	TRBJ1-6	few	TRBV28
CASSYLRGTGELFF	TGTGCCAGCAGTTACCTTCGGGGCACCGGGGAGCTGTTTTTT	-	TRBJ2-2	-	TRBV6-5
CASSFSASGYTDTQYF	TGTGCCAGCAGTTTCTCGGCTAGCGGATACACAGATACGCAGTATTTT	TRBD2	TRBJ2-3	-	TRBV28
CASSPSGSGELFF	TGTGCCAGCAGCCCCTCGGGGTCCGGGGAGCTGTTTTTT	-	TRBJ2-2	-	TRBV7-3
CASSSSITSSYEQYF	TGTGCCAGCAGTTCTAGCATTACGAGCTCCTACGAGCAGTACTTC	-	TRBJ2-7	-	TRBV27
CASSVGQGPYEQYF	TGTGCCAGCAGCGTAGGGCAGGGTCCCTACGAGCAGTACTTC	-	TRBJ2-7	-	TRBV9
CASIIEVGRNTEAFF	TGTGCCAGTATTATCGAGGTGGGGAGGAACACTGAAGCTTTCTTT	-	TRBJ1-1	-	TRBV19
CASTTTSSYEQYF	TGTGCCAGCACCACGACTAGCTCCTACGAGCAGTACTTC	-	TRBJ2-7	once	TRBV7-2
CASSPLSGHDGYTF	TGTGCCAGCAGCCCCCTATCAGGGCACGATGGCTACACCTTC	-	TRBJ1-2	-	TRBV7-9
CASLDRTDGYTF	TGTGCCAGCCTCGACAGGACCGATGGCTACACCTTC	-	TRBJ1-2	-	TRBV25-1
CASSSEIRKGAAAFF	TGTGCCAGCAGTAGCGAGATCAGGAAGGGGGCGGCAGCTTTCTTT	TRBD1	TRBJ1-1	-	TRBV2
CASSPAGGVLETQYF	TGTGCCAGCAGTCCAGCGGGAGGGGTGTTAGAGACCCAGTACTTC	TRBD2	TRBJ2-5	-	TRBV27
CASSLRTSETQYF	TGTGCCAGCAGCCTAAGAACTTCAGAGACCCAGTACTTC	-	TRBJ2-5	-	TRBV5-4
CASSSGQGSGNTIYF	TGTGCCAGTAGTTCGGGACAGGGCTCAGGAAACACCATATATTTT	TRBD1	TRBJ1-3	-	TRBV19